One sample yielded the 19 T cell receptor beta chains listed below, sequenced in a study of blood T cell repertoires in COVID-19. Repertoires were generated with immunoSEQ multiplex PCR, while TCRdb's copy carries only in-frame clones and drops some. The sample comprises approximately 230,000 clones, 70% to 85% of which are singletons, and 15% rests with the top ten. The source material was PBMCs or T cells enriched from blood (not recorded which). The receptors come from a middle-aged man who had recovered from COVID-19.

The chain links TRBV11-2 to TRBJ1-1; no reliable D call. CDR3 length: 12 amino acids. In germline, CDR1 is SGHAT, CDR2 FQNNGV. The ends were cut back, 1 base at V and 7 bases at J, with 7 bases in the middle. The CDR3 DNA sequence: TGTGCCAGCAGCTTAGGCGGCATTGAAGCTTTCTTT. It codes for CASSLGGIEAFF.

The chain has TRBV19 and TRBJ2-7, with TRBD2 as a possible D gene (5 bases). CDR1 and CDR2 from the germline V gene are LNHDA and SQIVND (reference sequence). Deletions cut 5 bases from V and 1 base from J, with 15 bases between. There are 15 residues in the CDR3. DNA for the CDR3: TGTGCCAGTAGTTCGGACTCCCAACAATCCTACGAGCAGTACTTC. Protein: CASSSDSQQSYEQYF.

V usage is TRBV28 and J usage is TRBJ2-7; 8 positions match TRBD1. CDR3 size: 14 residues. The germline gives CDR1 MDHEN, CDR2 SYDVKM. V dropped 8 bases and J dropped 2; count of bases not matched to a gene: 8. DNA for the CDR3: TGTGCCAGCGCATCGGACAGGGCACCCTACGAGCAGTACTTC. This sequence encodes CASASDRAPYEQYF.

J is TRBJ1-1 and V is TRBV7-3; D perhaps matches TRBD1 (6 bases). Germline loops: CDR1 SGHTA, CDR2 FQGTGA. V gave up 3 bases and J gave up 3 bases, with 8 bases separating them. The CDR3 is made up of 13 amino acids. The CDR3 DNA is TGTGCCAGCAGCTTGGACAGCCACACTGAAGCTTTCTTT. Translated: CASSLDSHTEAFF.

This CDR3 reads CASSREGLYGYTF. The DNA of the CDR3 is TGTGCCAGCAGTAGGGAGGGACTCTATGGCTACACCTTC. The J gene is TRBJ1-2, the V gene TRBV28, with D possibly matching TRBD1 (5 bases). This CDR3 spans 13 amino acids. In germline, CDR1 is MDHEN, CDR2 SYDVKM. The V gene lost 5 bases and the J gene lost 4 bases, with 11 bases spanning the gap.

CDR3 residues: CAWSEERASSYNEQFF. In nucleotides, the CDR3 is TGTGCCTGGAGCGAAGAGCGGGCCAGCTCCTACAATGAGCAGTTCTTC. V usage is TRBV30 and J usage is TRBJ2-1, with D perhaps matching TRBD2 (6 bases). Germline loops: CDR1 GTSNPN, CDR2 SVGIG (reference sequence). CDR3 length: 16 residues. Trimming took off 3 bases at V and 0 bases at J, with 15 bases between the two ends.

The chain joins TRBV4-3 to TRBJ1-2; D unresolved. Germline V CDR1 and CDR2: LGHNA, YSLEER. The length of the CDR3 is 13 residues. Deletions cut 0 bases from V and 1 base from J, with 3 bases between. The CDR3 here is CASSQDLNYGYTF. The CDR3 DNA follows: TGCGCCAGCAGCCAAGATCTTAACTATGGCTACACCTTC.

The chain employs TRBV18 and TRBJ1-2; the D gene is possibly TRBD1 (6 bases). The CDR3 runs to 13 residues. V was trimmed by 3 bases and J by 3 bases, leaving 8 bases between them. CDR1 and CDR2 from the germline V gene are KGHSH and LQKENI. This chain's CDR3 is CASSPRGDYGYTF. DNA of the CDR3: TGTGCCAGCTCACCCAGGGGTGACTATGGCTACACCTTC.

The chain employs TRBV28 and TRBJ2-4, with 7 bases aligning to TRBD1. Germline trimming cut 3 bases from V and 0 bases from J; bases unmatched to any gene: 2. Per germline, CDR1 MDHEN and CDR2 SYDVKM. The length of the CDR3 is 15 residues. The CDR3 nucleotides are TGTGCCAGCAGTTTGGGACAGCTAGCCAAAAACATTCAGTACTTC. Encoded protein: CASSLGQLAKNIQYF.

V is TRBV5-1 and J is TRBJ2-2, with D possibly TRBD1 on 5 matching bases. V shed 7 bases and J shed 1 base, with 11 bases lying between them. CDR1 and CDR2 from the germline V gene are SGHRS and YFSETQ. The CDR3 loop spans 14 amino acids. In nucleotides, the CDR3 is TGCGCCAGCGCTATTCAGGGGAACACCGGGGAGCTGTTTTTT. Protein sequence: CASAIQGNTGELFF.

The rearrangement links TRBV18 to TRBJ2-7; the D is unclear. From germline, CDR1 is KGHSH and CDR2 LQKENI. With 0 bases removed from V and 2 bases from J, the gap between germline ends came to 5 bases. The length of the CDR3 is 13 residues. CDR3 sequence: CASSPPQAYEQYF. The CDR3 region has the DNA TGTGCCAGCTCACCACCGCAGGCCTACGAGCAGTACTTC.

This clone was seen at least ten times. The V and J genes are TRBV7-2 and TRBJ1-4, with D possibly matching TRBD1 (6 bases). This CDR3 region has 15 residues. Germline CDR1 reads SGHTA; CDR2 reads FQGNSA. V was cut by 5 bases and J by 8 bases, with 18 bases left in between. The CDR3: CASSTRPRGSEKLFF. The CDR3 DNA reads TGTGCCAGCAGCACCAGACCCAGGGGTTCCGAAAAACTGTTTTTT. Variable domain in full (rest from reference TRBV7-2 and TRBJ1-4): GAGVSQSPSNKVTEKGKDVELRCDPISGHTALYWYRQSLGQGLEFLIYFQGNSAPDKSGLPSDRFSAERTGGSVSTLTIQRTQQEDSAVYLCASSTRPRGSEKLFFGSGTQLSVL.

This chain joins TRBV19 and TRBJ1-1; D may be TRBD1 (5 bases). Germline assignment: CDR1 LNHDA and CDR2 SQIVND (reference sequence). The CDR3 is 14 amino acids. Trimming stripped 4 bases from V and 0 bases from J, with 9 bases between. CDR3 DNA: TGTGCCAGTAGTAAGGGGCTCTTGAACACTGAAGCTTTCTTT. Protein sequence: CASSKGLLNTEAFF.

The chain has TRBV23-1 and TRBJ2-1, with TRBD2 matching 9 bases. TRBV23-1 is reported as an ORF; its role is uncertain. The CDR3 covers 14 residues. Trimming cost V 3 bases and J 7 bases; bases outside gene matches: 4. This CDR3 reads CASSQRTSGNEQFF. CDR3 in DNA: TGCGCCAGCAGTCAGAGAACTAGCGGGAATGAGCAGTTCTTC.

The chain is built from TRBV28 and TRBJ1-6; D is ambiguous. The V gene lost 6 bases and the J gene lost 0 bases, with 9 bases spanning the gap. This CDR3 region has 15 residues. Germline CDR1 MDHEN, CDR2 SYDVKM. CDR3 bases: TGTGCCAGCAGGAAATCGAGCTCCTATAATTCACCCCTCCACTTT. Translating it yields CASRKSSSYNSPLHF.

The V call is TRBV4-3, the J call TRBJ1-2, with D perhaps matching TRBD1 (5 bases). Germline values: CDR1 LGHNA, CDR2 YSLEER. There are 14 residues in the CDR3. Trimming shortened V by 0 bases and J by 5 bases, and 10 bases separated the two germline ends. CDR3 in amino acids: CASSQDGGMYGYTF. CDR3 in DNA: TGCGCCAGCAGCCAAGACGGGGGAATGTATGGCTACACCTTC.

This rearrangement joins TRBV6-5 to TRBJ2-1; 8 bases agree with TRBD1. This CDR3 comprises 16 residues. Germline V CDR1 and CDR2: MNHEY, SVGAGI. Losses at the gene ends were 2 bases for V and 8 bases for J; bases not matched to a gene: 11. CDR3 in DNA: TGTGCCAGCAGTTACCCCCAAACAGGGGGTGGGCATGAGCAGTTCTTC. It translates to CASSYPQTGGGHEQFF.

This chain uses TRBV6-6 with TRBJ2-7, with 7 nucleotides matching TRBD2. In germline, CDR1 is MNHNY, CDR2 SVGAGI (reference sequence). There are 16 residues in the CDR3. Trimming cost V 5 bases and J 2 bases; bases outside gene matches: 12. The CDR3 region is CASSPTSAQIPYEQYF. CDR3 nucleotide sequence: TGTGCCAGCAGTCCTACTAGCGCCCAAATCCCCTACGAGCAGTACTTC.

This chain connects TRBV19 to TRBJ2-7; D remains unclear. The CDR3 totals 15 residues. Germline CDR1 reads LNHDA; CDR2 reads SQIVND (reference sequence). The V end lost 4 bases, the J end lost 2 bases, and 15 bases lay between the germline ends. The CDR3 sequence is CASSTRSQFTYEQYF. The CDR3 DNA follows: TGTGCCAGTAGTACTCGGTCCCAATTTACCTACGAGCAGTACTTC.